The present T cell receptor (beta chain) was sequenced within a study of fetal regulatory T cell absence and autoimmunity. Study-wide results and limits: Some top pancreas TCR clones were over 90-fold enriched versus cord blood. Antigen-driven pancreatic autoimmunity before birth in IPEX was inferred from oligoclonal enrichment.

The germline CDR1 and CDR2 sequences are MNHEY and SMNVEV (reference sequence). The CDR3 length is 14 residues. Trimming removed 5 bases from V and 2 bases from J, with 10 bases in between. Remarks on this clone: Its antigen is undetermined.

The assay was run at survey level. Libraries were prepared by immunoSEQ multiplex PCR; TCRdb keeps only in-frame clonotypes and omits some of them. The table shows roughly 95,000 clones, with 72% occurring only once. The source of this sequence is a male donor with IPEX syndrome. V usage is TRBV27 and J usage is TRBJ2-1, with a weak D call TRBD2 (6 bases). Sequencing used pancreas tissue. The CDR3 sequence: CASSGLRAYNEQFF. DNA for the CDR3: TGTGCCAGCAGTGGACTACGAGCCTACAATGAGCAGTTCTTC.